The 9 T cell receptor beta chains below come from one sample, sequenced in a study of graft-versus-host responses after intestinal transplantation. Assay: immunoSEQ multiplex PCR; the TCRdb copy retains only in-frame clones and omits some. This sample yields 90,000 to 95,000 clones, of which about 93% are seen a single time; 6% belongs to the top ten. For these TCRs, the target antigens are not known. Sample: unstimulated CD8+ T cells sorted from spleen or lymph node cells, taken before intestinal transplant. The receptors here all came from a human donor who received an intestinal transplant.

The V and J genes are TRBV9 and TRBJ2-1; D perhaps matches TRBD1 (5 bases). CDR3 length: 15 residues. V lost 0 bases, J lost 0 bases, and 7 bases lay in between. Germline CDR1 and CDR2: SGDLS and YYNGEE. CDR3 sequence: CASSVADSSYNEQFF. CDR3 coding DNA: TGTGCCAGCAGCGTAGCAGACAGCTCCTACAATGAGCAGTTCTTC.

The chain recombines TRBV30 with TRBJ1-2; weak D call: TRBD1 (5 bases). The CDR3 consists of 13 residues. Germline CDR1 is GTSNPN and CDR2 is SVGIG (reference sequence). Trimming took 1 base from V and 12 from J, leaving 18 bases between them. The CDR3 reads CAWSGAGSDLNTF. The CDR3 DNA follows: TGTGCCTGGAGTGGGGCAGGGTCGGACCTAAACACCTTC.

The sample holds one count of this clone. The V call is TRBV28, the J call TRBJ2-1, with 12 nucleotides matching TRBD2. V lost 5 bases and J lost 6; bases outside the gene matches: 5. Germline values: CDR1 MDHEN, CDR2 SYDVKM. The CDR3 has 15 residues. CDR3 region: CASSKLAGGSNEQFF. As DNA, the CDR3 is TGTGCCAGCAGTAAACTAGCGGGAGGAAGCAATGAGCAGTTCTTC.

The chain has TRBV5-1 and TRBJ2-1; 7 bases fit TRBD1. The trim removed 4 bases at V and 0 bases at J, leaving 10 bases unmatched. Germline lookup yields CDR1 SGHRS and CDR2 YFSETQ. CDR3 length: 17 amino acids. CDR3 in amino acids: CASSPHETGSSYNEQFF. Here the CDR3 DNA reads TGCGCCAGCAGCCCTCACGAGACAGGGAGCTCCTACAATGAGCAGTTCTTC.

This clone was observed a single time. This chain joins TRBV10-3 and TRBJ2-5; a weak D match, TRBD2 (7 bases). Trimming removed 0 bases from V and 5 bases from J, with 16 bases in between. CDR3 length equals 16 residues. CDR1 is ENHRY, CDR2 SYGVKD, per germline. CDR3 in amino acids: CAISESSWGGRETQYF. The CDR3 DNA sequence: TGTGCCATCAGTGAGTCTTCGTGGGGGGGCCGGGAGACCCAGTACTTC.

The chain joins TRBV19 to TRBJ1-6, with D possibly TRBD1 on 5 matching bases. This CDR3 has 12 residues. V was shortened by 10 bases and J by 7 bases, with 11 bases between the two germline ends. CDR1 and CDR2 (germline): LNHDA, SQIVND (reference sequence). The CDR3 DNA follows: TGTGCCACCGGGACCGGGAATTCACCCCTCCACTTT. It specifies CATGTGNSPLHF. The complete variable domain, with remaining parts taken from reference TRBV19 and TRBJ1-6, reads DGGITQSPKYLFRKEGQNVTLSCEQNLNHDAMYWYRQDPGQGLRLIYYSQIVNDFQKGDIAEGYSVSREKKESFPLTVTSAQKNPTAFYLCATGTGNSPLHFGNGTRLTVT.

Only a few counts were recorded for this clone. V usage is TRBV5-1 and J usage is TRBJ1-4; TRBD1 matches at 9 bases. With 3 bases clipped from V and 8 bases from J, the junction kept 5 bases outside the gene matches. The CDR3 sequence is 14 residues long. Looked up from germline, CDR1 is SGHRS and CDR2 is YFSETQ. The CDR3 bases are TGCGCCAGCAGCTCCGGGACAGGGTACGAAAAACTGTTTTTT. Residues: CASSSGTGYEKLFF.

This clone was observed once. The junction differs from germline at one of its ends, possibly a read error. The V gene is TRBV6-5, the J gene TRBJ2-5, with TRBD2 matching over 13 bases. Germline CDR1 MNHEY, CDR2 SVGAGI. CDR3 length equals 16 residues. CDR3 region: CASRYLGTSGKETQYF. Written as DNA, the CDR3 is TGTGCCAGCAGATACTTAGGGACTAGCGGGAAAGAGACCCAGTACTTC.

CDR3 region: CSVPRAGDEQYF. The CDR3, as DNA: TGCAGCGTCCCAAGGGCAGGCGACGAGCAGTACTTC. The genes are TRBV29-1 and TRBJ2-7; D is uncertain. Trimming cost V 6 bases and J 5 bases, with 14 bases left between them. This CDR3 has 12 amino acids. CDR1 is SQVTM, CDR2 ANQGSEA, per germline.